The source of this T cell receptor beta chain is a study of beta chain features in type 1 diabetes. Looking at the study overall: Examination spanned around 110,000,000 sorted cells from all samples.

Broader study findings: At VDJ recombination sites, type 1 diabetes patients had fewer insertions and more deleted nucleotides.

Expressed TCRB transcripts were sequenced after all isolated RNA was converted to cDNA. Sequenced naive, central memory and regulatory T cell samples produced an average of about 3.9 million reads. The method was immunoSEQ multiplex PCR; TCRdb's version includes in-frame clones alone and lacks a portion of them. Of roughly 450,000 clones in the sample, 14% were seen once. To note about this clone: Its specificity is unknown.

Looked up from germline, CDR1 is LNHNV and CDR2 is YYDKDF (reference sequence). V dropped 0 bases and J dropped 5 bases, with 10 bases sitting between them. CDR3 length equals 14 residues. Sorted CD4+ subsets: naive, central memory, regulatory, stem cell-like memory (CD45RO/CCR7/CD25/CD127/CD95/CD27 panel). Sequenced input: naive CD4+ T cells from blood. The chain has TRBV15 and TRBJ2-5, with D unresolved. This clonotype was obtained from a man aged 25 to 40 in good health. The CDR3 region has the DNA TGTGCCACCAGCAGAGATCTACGGCAGGAGACCCAGTACTTC. Translating gives CATSRDLRQETQYF.